The 27 T cell receptor beta chains in this list originate from one sample, sequenced in a study of CD4 and CD8 cells across lung adenocarcinoma regions. TCRdb processed the PCR reads anew with MiXCR; each CDR3 protein has one entry. The table includes some 8,000 distinct CDR3 sequences, 50% to 65% detected once. Sequencing used CD8+ T cells from the center of a lung tumor. The receptors here all came from a female donor with lung adenocarcinoma. The CD4 and CD8 labels of this study may be unreliable.

This clonotype was detected ten times or more. The gene calls are TRBV7-3 and TRBJ2-7; D perhaps matches TRBD1 (6 bases). Deletions cut 4 bases from V and 2 bases from J, with 12 bases between. Germline V CDR1 and CDR2: SGHTA, FQGTGA. The CDR3 runs 14 residues. The CDR3 sequence is CASSSRDTPYEQYF. In DNA, the CDR3 is TGTGCCAGCAGCTCCCGGGACACCCCCTACGAGCAGTACTTC.

The genes are TRBV12-3 or TRBV12-4 and TRBJ2-4; tentative D call: TRBD2 (6 bases). The V gene lost 5 bases and the J gene lost 13 bases, with 18 bases spanning the gap. The CDR3 loop spans 13 amino acids. DNA of the CDR3: TGTGCCAGCAGTCTCGGGAGTGTGAACGTCCAGTACTTC. Protein: CASSLGSVNVQYF.

This clonotype was seen more than once but under ten times. The gene calls are TRBV11-3 and TRBJ2-4, with D possibly being TRBD1 (6 bases). There are 13 residues in the CDR3. V shed 5 bases and J shed 13 bases, with 18 bases lying between them. Germline V gene data show CDR1 as SGHNT and CDR2 as YENEEA. CDR3 residues: CASSPGHGDTQYF. In DNA, the CDR3 is TGTGCCAGCAGCCCCGGTCACGGGGACACCCAGTACTTC.

This clonotype was counted at least ten times. The chain couples TRBV7-3 to TRBJ2-1; maybe TRBD2 (6 bases). Germline V gene sequence: CDR1 SGHTA, CDR2 FQGTGA. The CDR3 spans 16 residues. Trimming took off 5 bases at V and 0 bases at J, with 14 bases between the two ends. CDR3 sequence (DNA): TGTGCCAGCAGCCCTCCTAGCGCAAGCTCCTACAATGAGCAGTTCTTC. Translation: CASSPPSASSYNEQFF.

This clonotype is labeled medium-sized. V and J are TRBV6-4 and TRBJ2-2, with D perhaps matching TRBD1 (5 bases). V was clipped by 2 bases and J by 4 bases, with 8 bases between them. This CDR3 has 14 amino acids. The germline CDR1 and CDR2 sequences are MRHNA and SNTAGT. The CDR3, as DNA: TGTGCCAGCAGTGACCCGACAGCCACCGGGGAGCTGTTTTTT. Translation gives CASSDPTATGELFF.

With regard to this clonotype: Germline is not matched at one junction end, which may reflect a read error. The chain has TRBV10-3 and TRBJ2-5; either TRBD1 or TRBD2 may supply D (7 bases each). The CDR3 is 14 amino acids. Germline lookup yields CDR1 ENHRY and CDR2 SYGVKD. The CDR3 nucleotides read TGTGCGGGGGGAGGGGGCCGAGACCAAGATACCCAGTACTTC. This gives the protein CAGGGGRDQDTQYF.

By its share, this clonotype is medium-sized (0.01 to 0.1%). The chain recombines TRBV7-9 with TRBJ2-7, with 9 bases matching TRBD1. After removal of 1 base from V and 0 bases from J, the junction contained 4 bases not matched to a gene. This CDR3 is 16 amino acids long. Germline lookup yields CDR1 SEHNR and CDR2 FQNEAQ (reference sequence). CDR3: CASSLEGTGRSYEQYF. CDR3 DNA: TGTGCCAGCAGCTTAGAGGGGACAGGGCGCTCCTACGAGCAGTACTTC.

The table lists this clonotype with many counts. A much larger clone sits a single nucleotide away, making a read error possible. The V call is TRBV7-2, the J call TRBJ2-1; TRBD2 agrees at 9 bases. Judging by the DNA end, TRBJ2-7 fits better; the J call may be wrong. Germline V gene sequence: CDR1 SGHTA, CDR2 FQGNSA. This CDR3 comprises 13 residues. CDR3 bases: TGTGCCAGCAGCATGGGGACTAGCAATGAGCAGTACTTC. Translated, it gives CASSMGTSNEQYF.

This clonotype has a count of ten or more. V gene TRBV6-1 combines with J gene TRBJ2-5, with no clear D. V shed 5 bases and J shed 1 base, with 8 bases lying between them. Germline V CDR1 and CDR2: MNHNS, SASEGT. The CDR3 is 13 amino acids. CDR3 region: CASSKSGQETQYF. The CDR3 bases are TGTGCCAGCAGTAAGTCAGGCCAAGAGACCCAGTACTTC.

The rearrangement joins TRBV6-1 to TRBJ2-5; 9 nucleotides agree with TRBD2. V was pared by 8 bases and J by 11 bases, with 18 bases of the junction left unmatched. The CDR3 contains 15 residues. Germline-derived CDR1 and CDR2 are MNHNS and SASEGT. The CDR3 sequence: CASPRRAGGSEAQYF. The CDR3 DNA reads as TGTGCCAGCCCTCGGCGGGCGGGGGGGTCCGAGGCGCAGTACTTC.

This clonotype was counted at least ten times. The CDR3 DNA reads TGTGCCAGCAGCTTCTTTCCTAGTAAAGGTCAAGAGACCCAGTACTTC. This sequence encodes CASSFFPSKGQETQYF. The chain couples TRBV7-2 to TRBJ2-5; no clear D. This CDR3 comprises 16 residues. The germline V and J ends were trimmed by 3 bases and 2 bases, with 16 bases remaining between them. Germline CDR1 and CDR2: SGHTA and FQGNSA.

A word on this clonotype: One end of the junction does not line up with germline, which may come from a read error. The chain employs TRBV7-3 and TRBJ2-1; D possibly uses TRBD1 or TRBD2 (7 bases each). The CDR3 covers 14 residues. Germline assignment: CDR1 SGHTA and CDR2 FQGTGA. The CDR3 DNA follows: TGTGCCAGCAGCCTCGCAGGGGGGGTGGATGAGCAGTACTTT. It yields the protein CASSLAGGVDEQYF.

Turning to this clonotype: At one end the junction does not follow the germline gene, possibly because of a read error. CDR3 sequence reads: CASGAQGVSSDTQFF. CDR3 nucleotides: TGTGCCAGCGGCGCCCAGGGTGTGAGCTCAGATACGCAGTTTTTT. The rearrangement links TRBV6-1 to TRBJ2-3, with a tentative D call TRBD1 (5 bases). Germline CDR1 is MNHNS and CDR2 is SASEGT. The CDR3 has 15 residues.

A note on this clonotype: Germline is not matched at one junction end, which may reflect a read error. The chain uses TRBV6-1 and TRBJ2-3; 8 positions match TRBD2. This CDR3 has 14 residues. Germline V gives CDR1 MNHNS, CDR2 SASEGT. CDR3 residues: CAGTGGWGTDTQYF. DNA for the CDR3: TGTGCCGGCACGGGGGGGTGGGGCACAGACACTCAGTATTTC.

Concerning this clonotype itself: Likely a read error: the CDR3 ends without its conserved phenylalanine or tryptophan. No DNA is shown, since the ends of the CDR3 on it are uncertain; the CDR3 is the one TCRdb lists. The chain recombines TRBV6-1 with TRBJ2-3; TRBD1 is the table's D call, not checked against the DNA. CDR1 MNHNS and CDR2 SASEGT come from the germline V gene. Including both end residues, the CDR3 is 16 amino acids long. The CDR3 sequence: CASSEDGDMAPLHFGN.

This clonotype was seen once. One junction end disagrees with the germline gene, perhaps due to a read error. This rearrangement joins TRBV7-9 to TRBJ2-3; D is unclear. There are 12 residues in the CDR3. Germline assignment: CDR1 SEHNR and CDR2 FQNEAQ (reference sequence). CDR3 in DNA: TGCGCCCAGGCTGTGGCCACAGATGCGCAGTACTTT. Protein: CAQAVATDAQYF.

By its share, this clonotype is large (0.1 to 1%). The chain is built from TRBV7-2 and TRBJ1-1, with D uncertain. The CDR3 has 13 residues. Germline V gives CDR1 SGHTA, CDR2 FQGNSA. Trimming cost V 5 bases and J 1 base, with 8 bases left between them. The CDR3 DNA reads as TGTGCCAGCAGCCCTACAGCGAACACTGAAGCTTTCTTT. Amino acids: CASSPTANTEAFF.

In the case of this clonotype: Germline is not matched at one junction end, which may reflect a read error. The genes are TRBV10-3 and TRBJ2-4, with D perhaps TRBD1 (5 bases). This CDR3 has 11 amino acids. CDR1 and CDR2 from the germline V gene are ENHRY and SYGVKD. CDR3 in amino acids: CASRQTNTQYF. CDR3 nucleotides: TGTGCCAGTAGACAGACAAATACTCAGTATTTC.

To note about this clonotype: At one end, the junction sequence differs from germline, possibly due to a read error. CDR3 sequence reads: CASSRAGAPPEEQFF. For the CDR3, the DNA is TGTGCCAGCAGCCGAGCGGGGGCCCCCCCCGAGGAGCAGTTTTTT. The J gene is TRBJ2-2, the V gene TRBV7-2; the match to TRBD2 covers 8 bases. Germline V gene data show CDR1 as SGHTA and CDR2 as FQGNSA. CDR3 length: 15 residues.

This clonotype turned up a few times. The chain is built from TRBV10-2 and TRBJ1-6; the match to TRBD1 covers 8 bases. Losses at the gene ends were 8 bases for V and 10 bases for J; bases not matched to a gene: 7. The CDR3 is 13 residues long. Germline CDR1 is WSHSY and CDR2 is SAAADI. The CDR3 DNA follows: TGCGCCAGCGGCACAGGGGGAGCCTCACCCCTCCACTTT. Translating it yields CASGTGGASPLHF.

Remarks on this clonotype: A read error is likely, as this CDR3 ends without the conserved phenylalanine or tryptophan. It is unclear where the CDR3 begins or ends on the DNA, so no DNA is shown, and the CDR3 is as TCRdb lists it. The rearrangement joins TRBV7-2 to TRBJ2-5; the table's D gene call, TRBD1, was not cross checked with the DNA. The CDR3 region is 14 residues in length, termini included. Germline V lookup: CDR1 SGHTA, CDR2 FQGNSA. This chain's CDR3 is CARGCALSKTSWLS.

The V gene is TRBV10-3, the J gene TRBJ2-4; D might be TRBD1 (7 bases). This CDR3 is built from 15 residues. The V end was cut by 11 bases, the J end by 13 bases, with 30 bases between. The germline gives CDR1 ENHRY, CDR2 SYGVKD. CDR3 sequence: CAGGFQGGTKDEQYF. CDR3 DNA sequence: TGTGCCGGAGGTTTTCAGGGGGGTACCAAAGATGAGCAGTACTTC.

About this clonotype itself: The junction does not match germline at one end; this may be a read error. The chain employs TRBV11-1 and TRBJ2-4, with a possible D match to TRBD1 (6 bases). Germline V gene lookup returns CDR1 SGHAT and CDR2 FQDESV (reference sequence). The CDR3 is made up of 15 amino acids. CDR3 nucleotides: TGTGCCAGCGTCTTAGGGGGTCCAGCCAAAAATATTCAGTACTTT. Its translation: CASVLGGPAKNIQYF.

Only a few counts were recorded for this clonotype. This rearrangement joins TRBV4-1 to TRBJ2-3; no firm D call. V lost 2 bases to trimming and J lost 1 base, with 7 bases between them. CDR1 is MGHRA, CDR2 YSYEKL, per germline. The CDR3 consists of 14 residues. The CDR3 protein is CASSQRPGTDTQYF. CDR3 bases: TGCGCCAGCAGCCAAAGACCCGGCACAGATACGCAGTATTTT.

As concerns this clonotype: Here the CDR3 omits its conserved ending phenylalanine or tryptophan, so a read error is the likely source. It is unclear where the CDR3 begins or ends on the DNA, so no DNA is shown, and the CDR3 is as TCRdb lists it. The chain recombines TRBV6-1 with TRBJ1-6; the table's D call, TRBD1, was not checked against the DNA. CDR1 and CDR2 from the germline V gene are MNHNS and SASEGT. Including both end residues, the CDR3 is 17 amino acids long. This CDR3 is CAGGFQGGTYNEQFFGP.

CDR3 region: CGGSVSRAKNTQYF. Written as DNA, the CDR3 is TGTGGCGGCTCGGTGAGCAGGGCCAAAAATACGCAGTACTTC. V and J are TRBV7-3 and TRBJ2-1; maybe TRBD1 (5 bases). The J call may be incorrect, as the DNA end agrees better with TRBJ2-7. The germline gives CDR1 SGHTA, CDR2 FQGTGA. The CDR3 totals 14 residues.

In the case of this clonotype: A read error may produce the germline difference seen at one junction end. This sequence joins TRBV12-3 or TRBV12-4 and TRBJ1-5; D unclear. The CDR3 sequence is 12 residues long. CDR3 coding DNA: TGTGCCAGCAGTCGGTCAAATCCGCCCCAGCACTTT. This codes for CASSRSNPPQHF.